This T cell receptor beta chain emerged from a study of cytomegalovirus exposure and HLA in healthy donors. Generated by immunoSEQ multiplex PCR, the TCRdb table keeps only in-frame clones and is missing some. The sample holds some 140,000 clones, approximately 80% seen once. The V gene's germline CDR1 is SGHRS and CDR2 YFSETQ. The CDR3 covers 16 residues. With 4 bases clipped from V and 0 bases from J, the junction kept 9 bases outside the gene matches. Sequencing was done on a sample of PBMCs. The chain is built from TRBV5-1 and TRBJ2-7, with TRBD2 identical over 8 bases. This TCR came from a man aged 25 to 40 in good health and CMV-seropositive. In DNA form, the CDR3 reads TGCGCCAGCAGCCCCAGGCTAGCGGGTAGCTCCTACGAGCAGTACTTC. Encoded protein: CASSPRLAGSSYEQYF. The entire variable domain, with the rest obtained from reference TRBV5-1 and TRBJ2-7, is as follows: KAGVTQTPRYLIKTRGQQVTLSCSPISGHRSVSWYQQTPGQGLQFLFEYFSETQRNKGNFPGRFSGRQFSNSRSEMNVSTLELGDSALYLCASSPRLAGSSYEQYFGPGTRLTVT.